The 15 T cell receptor beta chains presented below share a single source sample, sequenced in a study of response to subunit inactivated influenza vaccine. TCRdb passed the RT-PCR reads through MiXCR, listing each CDR3 protein once. The table lists about 540,000 distinct CDR3 sequences, less than 25% of them singletons. These same data were also listed under a study on T cells expressing NK-cell markers. That report notes: A 5'RACE template switching approach incorporating UMIs was used to make TCR beta cDNA.

Specimen: CD4+ T cells sorted from PBMCs, collected 11 to 12 days after vaccination. Source of these receptors: a man over 45 who received an inactivated influenza vaccine.

The sample holds a few counts of this clonotype. The chain uses TRBV12-3 or TRBV12-4 and TRBJ1-2, with 8 bases lining up with TRBD1. This CDR3 is 14 amino acids long. V lost 8 bases and J lost 4; bases outside the gene matches: 9. CDR3 protein: CASSRTGSGYGYTF. For the CDR3, the DNA is TGTGCCAGCTCCCGGACAGGGTCGGGCTATGGCTACACCTTC.

The rearrangement links TRBV20-1 to TRBJ2-1, with 11 bases lining up with TRBD2. CDR1 and CDR2 (germline): DFQATT, SNEGSKA (reference sequence). V trimming: 5 bases; J trimming: 1 base; junction bases outside the gene matches: 4. This CDR3 has 15 amino acids. The CDR3 reads CSAELAGGSYNEQFF. Here the CDR3 DNA reads TGCAGTGCTGAGCTAGCGGGAGGTTCCTACAATGAGCAGTTCTTC.

This clonotype occurred a few times. The CDR3 is CASSSGTGGYQPQHF. The CDR3, as DNA: TGTGCCAGCAGCTCAGGGACAGGGGGGTATCAGCCCCAGCATTTT. The V and J genes are TRBV7-9 and TRBJ1-5; TRBD1 matches at 11 bases. This CDR3 comprises 15 residues. In germline, CDR1 is SEHNR, CDR2 FQNEAQ (reference sequence). V lost 4 bases and J lost 5; bases outside the gene matches: 4.

This clonotype was observed at least ten times. The chain joins TRBV12-3 or TRBV12-4 to TRBJ1-6, with 7 bases matching TRBD1. After removal of 0 bases from V and 7 bases from J, the junction contained 3 bases not matched to a gene. The CDR3 covers 15 residues. For the CDR3, the DNA is TGTGCCAGCAGTTTAGCGGGGACAGCCAATTCACCCCTCCACTTT. Translation: CASSLAGTANSPLHF.

This clonotype was seen a few times. This chain joins TRBV10-3 and TRBJ2-2; D gene ambiguous. Trimming removed 4 bases at V and 6 bases at J, with 12 bases between. Looked up from germline, CDR1 is ENHRY and CDR2 is SYGVKD. This CDR3 comprises 14 residues. The CDR3 sequence is CAISGNSKSGELFF. CDR3 nucleotides: TGTGCCATCAGTGGGAACAGTAAATCCGGGGAGCTGTTTTTT.

J is TRBJ2-3 and V is TRBV18; tentative D call: TRBD2 (5 bases). Per germline, CDR1 KGHSH and CDR2 LQKENI. With 6 bases removed from V and 4 bases from J, the gap between germline ends came to 14 bases. The CDR3 has 14 residues. The CDR3 reads CASSLNGGPDTQYF. The CDR3 bases are TGTGCCAGCTCGCTGAATGGAGGCCCAGATACGCAGTATTTT.

J is TRBJ1-2 and V is TRBV7-2; TRBD1 aligns across 9 bases. The V and J ends lost 5 bases and 4 bases, in that order; junction bases with no gene match: 8. This CDR3 is built from 15 residues. Germline V gene lookup returns CDR1 SGHTA and CDR2 FQGNSA. CDR3 coding DNA: TGTGCCAGCAGCCGGCGGACAGGGGCCATCTATGGCTACACCTTC. Amino acids: CASSRRTGAIYGYTF.

The CDR3 sequence is CSVDRGAGETQYF. DNA for the CDR3: TGCAGCGTTGACAGGGGGGCCGGAGAGACCCAGTACTTC. The chain recombines TRBV29-1 with TRBJ2-5; possible D gene TRBD1, 7 bases. Germline loops: CDR1 SQVTM, CDR2 ANQGSEA. This CDR3 spans 13 amino acids. Trimming stripped 3 bases from V and 4 bases from J, with 12 bases between.

The rearrangement joins TRBV20-1 to TRBJ2-2, with D unresolved. Germline CDR1 DFQATT, CDR2 SNEGSKA (reference sequence). This CDR3 is built from 14 residues. Trimming removed 5 bases at V and 4 bases at J, with 14 bases between. The CDR3 sequence is CSAGGPDGTGELFF. CDR3 DNA sequence: TGCAGTGCTGGTGGGCCAGACGGCACCGGGGAGCTGTTTTTT.

This clonotype has a handful of counts. This chain links TRBV4-3 with TRBJ2-1; D remains ambiguous. Germline lookup yields CDR1 LGHNA and CDR2 YSLEER. Trimming cost V 0 bases and J 5 bases, with 14 bases left between them. CDR3 length equals 16 residues. CDR3 in DNA: TGCGCCAGCAGCCAAGAGTTAGGAAACAAAAACAATGAGCAGTTCTTC. Translation gives CASSQELGNKNNEQFF.

This clonotype turned up a few times. The V gene is TRBV6-2 or TRBV6-3, the J gene TRBJ2-4, with D perhaps TRBD1 or TRBD2 (6 bases each). Per the germline V gene, CDR1 is MNHEY and CDR2 is SVGEGT. CDR3 length: 14 residues. V shed 6 bases and J shed 3 bases, with 12 bases lying between them. DNA for the CDR3: TGTGCCAGCAGGGGAGGACAGATCAAAAACATTCAGTACTTC. Translated, it gives CASRGGQIKNIQYF.

This clonotype showed up just once. A much larger clone lies one base from this, so it may be a read error. This rearrangement joins TRBV5-1 to TRBJ2-1; D tentatively fits TRBD1 or TRBD2 (5 bases each). The germline V gene has CDR1 SGHRS and CDR2 YFSETQ. V was clipped by 7 bases and J by 7 bases, with 12 bases between them. The CDR3 consists of 12 residues. CDR3 bases: TGCGCCAGCGGCCTGAGGGGTAATGAGCAGTTCTTC. This codes for CASGLRGNEQFF.

The chain links TRBV7-2 to TRBJ1-2, with TRBD1 as a possible D gene (6 bases). CDR1 is SGHTA, CDR2 FQGNSA, per germline. The CDR3 extends over 15 amino acids. V lost 1 base to trimming and J lost 1 base, with 10 bases between them. This chain's CDR3 is CASSLGTGSNYGYTF. CDR3 bases: TGTGCCAGCAGCTTAGGAACAGGGAGTAACTATGGCTACACCTTC.

The chain has TRBV29-1 and TRBJ2-7; D unresolved. V was clipped by 4 bases and J by 7 bases, with 17 bases between them. CDR1 is SQVTM and CDR2 is ANQGSEA in the germline V gene. This CDR3 has 13 residues. The chain's CDR3 is CSVAGRHRLEQYF. Written as DNA, the CDR3 is TGCAGCGTTGCCGGCCGGCATAGGTTGGAGCAGTACTTC.

J is TRBJ2-4 and V is TRBV20-1, with D unresolved. The CDR3 runs to 14 residues. From germline, CDR1 is DFQATT and CDR2 SNEGSKA (reference sequence). Between the trimmed V and J ends, which lost 1 base and 5 bases, there was a span of 12 bases. The CDR3: CSARGFGLQNIQYF. CDR3 nucleotides: TGCAGTGCTAGAGGATTTGGTTTGCAAAACATTCAGTACTTC.